The next 19 T cell receptor beta chains were all read from a single sample in a study of blood T cell repertoires in COVID-19 (TCRdb year 2020). Library preparation used the immunoSEQ multiplex PCR assay. TCRdb obtained this table from immuneACCESS and retained in-frame rearrangements with V and J assigned. These tables miss some clones; where compared with another copy, unresolved V genes account for less than half of the shortfall, and the remainder is unexplained. A total of around 300,000 clones appear in this sample, about 93% of them only once. Together, the top ten hold roughly 1.1% of the sample. The specimen was PBMCs or T cells enriched from blood (not recorded which). The receptors derive from a woman in her twenties or thirties who had recovered from COVID-19.

The V gene is TRBV28, the J gene TRBJ2-1, with 14 positions matching TRBD2. Germline V lookup: CDR1 MDHEN, CDR2 SYDVKM. The CDR3 consists of 18 residues. The V segment lost 5 bases and the J segment 3 bases; nucleotides outside the gene matches: 9. CDR3 DNA sequence: TGTGCCAGCAGTGAGACTAGCGGGAGGGCCGGTTTCTACAATGAGCAGTTCTTC. It specifies CASSETSGRAGFYNEQFF.

The chain carries TRBV5-1 and TRBJ2-3, with 12 bases identical to TRBD2. This CDR3 comprises 15 residues. CDR1 SGHRS and CDR2 YFSETQ come from the germline V gene. J gave up 5 bases and V 3 bases, and 4 bases lay outside the gene matches. The CDR3 DNA sequence: TGCGCCAGCAGCTGGGAGGGACTAGCGGGAGATACGCAGTATTTT. It encodes CASSWEGLAGDTQYF.

J is TRBJ2-7 and V is TRBV9; D is ambiguous. Germline V CDR1 and CDR2: SGDLS, YYNGEE. V lost 0 bases, J lost 6 bases, and 7 bases lay in between. There are 12 residues in the CDR3. CDR3 DNA sequence: TGTGCCAGCAGCGTAGGGAGTGCCGAGCAGTACTTC. Translated: CASSVGSAEQYF. The whole variable domain, remainder taken from reference TRBV9 and TRBJ2-7, is DSGVTQTPKHLITATGQRVTLRCSPRSGDLSVYWYQQSLDQGLQFLIQYYNGEERAKGNILERFSAQQFPDLHSELNLSSLELGDSALYFCASSVGSAEQYFGPGTRLTVT.

J is TRBJ1-4 and V is TRBV24-1; 9 bases line up with TRBD1. In germline, CDR1 is KGHDR, CDR2 SFDVKD. CDR3 length equals 15 residues. V lost 0 bases, J lost 10 bases, and 5 bases stayed unmatched. This chain's CDR3 is CATSDLRTGGGKLFF. The CDR3 bases are TGTGCCACCAGTGATTTGCGAACAGGGGGCGGAAAACTGTTTTTT.

This clone was seen more than once but under ten times. This chain links TRBV6-2 or TRBV6-3 with TRBJ1-2; the D is unclear. Trimming took 2 bases from V and 6 from J, leaving 10 bases between them. This CDR3 is built from 13 residues. Per the germline V gene, CDR1 is MNHEY and CDR2 is SVGEGT. CDR3 nucleotides: TGTGCCAGCAGTTACATGTCGGGGAATGGCTACACCTTC. This translates into CASSYMSGNGYTF.

This sequence joins TRBV7-2 and TRBJ2-3, with 11 bases lining up with TRBD2. Looked up from germline, CDR1 is SGHTA and CDR2 is FQGNSA. With 2 bases clipped from V and 4 bases from J, the junction kept 5 bases outside the gene matches. The CDR3 consists of 16 residues. The CDR3 protein is CASSLTSGSWADTQYF. The CDR3 DNA is TGTGCCAGCAGCTTAACTAGCGGGAGCTGGGCAGATACGCAGTATTTT.

This clone was counted a few times. The chain's CDR3 is CASSLSPGGNQPQHF. CDR3 bases: TGTGCCAGCAGTTTAAGTCCGGGGGGCAATCAGCCCCAGCATTTT. V usage is TRBV6-5 and J usage is TRBJ1-5, with D maybe TRBD1 (5 bases). This CDR3 has 15 amino acids. The V gene lost 4 bases and the J gene lost 2 bases, with 12 bases spanning the gap. Germline lookup yields CDR1 MNHEY and CDR2 SVGAGI.

This clone was counted many times. Distinct nucleotide sequences in the sample also encode this CDR3. This sequence joins TRBV28 and TRBJ1-3; D not resolved. The CDR3 covers 12 residues. V was trimmed by 3 bases and J by 3 bases, leaving 3 bases between them. Germline V CDR1 and CDR2: MDHEN, SYDVKM. CDR3 sequence reads: CASSFRGNTIYF. The CDR3 DNA sequence: TGTGCCAGCAGTTTCCGTGGAAACACCATATATTTT.

V usage is TRBV18 and J usage is TRBJ2-1; 7 nucleotides match TRBD2. Looked up from germline, CDR1 is KGHSH and CDR2 is LQKENI. The CDR3 length is 14 residues. V shed 8 bases, J shed 0 bases, and the junction held 4 bases outside the gene matches. CDR3 DNA sequence: TGTGCCAGCGCGCGGGGGAGCTCCTACAATGAGCAGTTCTTC. Translated, it gives CASARGSSYNEQFF.

The gene calls are TRBV2 and TRBJ1-1, with 7 bases aligning to TRBD1. V dropped 4 bases and J dropped 6; count of bases not matched to a gene: 5. CDR3 length equals 13 residues. CDR1 is SNHLY and CDR2 is FYNNEI in the germline V gene. The CDR3 here is CASSGDRAAEAFF. For the CDR3, the DNA is TGTGCCAGCAGTGGAGACAGGGCCGCTGAAGCTTTCTTT.

The chain couples TRBV13 to TRBJ1-6; a weak D match, TRBD1 (5 bases). This CDR3 region has 13 residues. Per the germline V gene, CDR1 is PRHDT and CDR2 is FYEKMQ (reference sequence). V was trimmed by 3 bases and J by 7 bases, leaving 7 bases between them. The CDR3 is CASSFNRNSPLHF. CDR3 sequence (DNA): TGTGCCAGCAGCTTCAACAGGAATTCACCCCTCCACTTT.

V is TRBV14 and J is TRBJ2-1; a possible D gene is TRBD1 (5 bases). Germline-derived CDR1 and CDR2 are SGHDN and FVKESK. V was clipped by 4 bases and J by 0 bases, with 16 bases between them. The CDR3 is 17 amino acids. The CDR3 DNA reads TGTGCCAGCAGCCCCAGGGTAATGGGTTTCTCCTACAATGAGCAGTTCTTC. Protein: CASSPRVMGFSYNEQFF.

V is TRBV24-1 and J is TRBJ2-3; D gene uncertain. This CDR3 spans 16 amino acids. V lost 0 bases to trimming and J lost 1 base, with 10 bases between them. Germline V gene lookup returns CDR1 KGHDR and CDR2 SFDVKD. The CDR3 sequence is CATSDLSFTGTDTQYF. CDR3 sequence (DNA): TGTGCCACCAGTGATTTGTCGTTTACAGGCACAGATACGCAGTATTTT.

The J gene is TRBJ2-2, the V gene TRBV10-3, with TRBD2 matching over 14 bases. The V gene end was trimmed by 8 bases and the J gene end by 3 bases; junction bases not matched to a gene: 5. This CDR3 is built from 16 residues. Germline CDR1 ENHRY, CDR2 SYGVKD. CDR3 loop: CAIGTSGSIDTGELFF. The CDR3 DNA is TGTGCCATCGGGACTAGCGGGAGTATAGACACCGGGGAGCTGTTTTTT.

Points on this clone: This specimen includes other DNA sequences encoding the same CDR3. This chain's CDR3 is CASSLGASTDTQYF. CDR3 nucleotide sequence: TGTGCCAGCAGTCTGGGGGCTAGCACAGATACGCAGTATTTT. The V gene is TRBV27, the J gene TRBJ2-3; D is perhaps TRBD1 (6 bases). This CDR3 contains 14 residues. CDR1 and CDR2 (germline): MNHEY, SMNVEV (reference sequence). V was shortened by 5 bases and J by 0 bases, with 9 bases between the two germline ends.

This chain joins TRBV6-5 and TRBJ1-2; D uncertain. Germline V gene data show CDR1 as MNHEY and CDR2 as SVGAGI. V was trimmed by 7 bases and J by 4 bases, leaving 16 bases between them. This CDR3 region has 14 residues. The CDR3 loop is CASTPWEGIYGYTF. The CDR3, as DNA: TGTGCCAGCACCCCGTGGGAGGGTATCTATGGCTACACCTTC.

The sample holds one count of this clone. CDR3 sequence: CASSHRGDEQYF. CDR3 coding DNA: TGTGCCAGCAGCCACAGAGGTGACGAGCAGTACTTC. V usage is TRBV3-1 (or the pseudogene TRBV3-2) and J usage is TRBJ2-7; no definite D call. Trimming shortened V by 3 bases and J by 5 bases, and 8 bases separated the two germline ends. The CDR3 is made up of 12 amino acids. Germline CDR1 reads LGHDT; CDR2 reads YNNKEL (reference sequence).

V usage is TRBV19 and J usage is TRBJ1-5; D unclear. Germline V gene data show CDR1 as LNHDA and CDR2 as SQIVND (reference sequence). V was trimmed by 2 bases and J by 7 bases, leaving 12 bases between them. The CDR3 sequence is 14 residues long. The CDR3 loop reads CASSIRGKAQPQHF. In DNA, the CDR3 is TGTGCCAGTAGTATAAGAGGGAAAGCGCAGCCCCAGCATTTT. The full variable domain, rest sourced from reference TRBV19 and TRBJ1-5, is DGGITQSPKYLFRKEGQNVTLSCEQNLNHDAMYWYRQDPGQGLRLIYYSQIVNDFQKGDIAEGYSVSREKKESFPLTVTSAQKNPTAFYLCASSIRGKAQPQHFGDGTRLSIL.

The V gene is TRBV11-3, the J gene TRBJ1-6; D is unclear. This CDR3 comprises 13 residues. CDR1 and CDR2 (germline): SGHNT, YENEEA. Trimming took 2 bases from V and 8 from J, leaving 7 bases between them. This chain's CDR3 is CASSLWEDSPLHF. The CDR3, as DNA: TGTGCCAGCAGCTTATGGGAGGATTCACCCCTCCACTTT.